The 24 T cell receptor beta chains below were found in one sample sequenced in a study of molecular identifiers for immune sequencing clone quantification. Via MiXCR, TCRdb re-called the PCR reads, giving one row per CDR3 protein. Found here are around 300,000 distinct CDR3 sequences, under 25% of them singletons; the top ten hold about 0.73%. The sequenced sample was naive CD8+ T cells from blood, with Jurkat cell RNA spiked in. As for subset: FACS-sorted CD8+CD4-CCR7+CD45RA+ naive T cells. These receptors were collected from a human donor in good health. Some libraries in this study had Jurkat cell RNA spiked in.

This clonotype was seen at least ten times. The chain links TRBV5-4 to TRBJ2-7; tentatively, D is TRBD1 (7 bases). Germline CDR1 and CDR2: SGHNT and YYREEE (reference sequence). The CDR3 sequence is 14 residues long. V was shortened by 3 bases and J by 1 base, with 11 bases between the two germline ends. The CDR3 loop is CASSWGDSSYEQYF. CDR3 nucleotides: TGTGCCAGCAGCTGGGGGGACAGTTCCTACGAGCAGTACTTC.

This clonotype was detected ten times or more. The chain has TRBV29-1 and TRBJ1-4; no definite D call. Germline CDR1 reads SQVTM; CDR2 reads ANQGSEA. V shed 3 bases and J shed 0 bases, with 11 bases lying between them. The length of the CDR3 is 15 residues. The CDR3 protein is CSVDVGGTTNEKLFF. The CDR3 nucleotides are TGCAGCGTTGATGTTGGAGGCACAACTAATGAAAAACTGTTTTTT.

V usage is TRBV12-5 and J usage is TRBJ2-7, with D tentatively TRBD1 or TRBD2 (5 bases each). V lost 1 base to trimming and J lost 1 base, with 5 bases between them. This CDR3 comprises 13 residues. Germline V gives CDR1 LGHNT, CDR2 FRNRAP. This CDR3 is CASGLGGSYEQYF. In nucleotides, the CDR3 is TGTGCTAGTGGTTTGGGGGGGTCCTACGAGCAGTACTTC.

With regard to this clonotype: It is likely a read error, because the conserved phenylalanine at the end of the CDR3 is missing. The chain carries TRBV12-3 or TRBV12-4 and TRBJ2-7; 12 positions match TRBD2. Unmatched junction bases numbered 7, after V lost 6 bases and J lost 4 bases. This CDR3 contains 15 residues. The chain's CDR3 is CASSPSGLAGYEQYI. CDR3 in DNA: TGTGCCAGCAGCCCATCGGGACTAGCGGGTTACGAGCAGTACATC.

This clonotype appeared many times. The CDR3 DNA is TGTGCCAGCAGCGGCCAGCAAGAGCAGTTCTTC. Amino acids: CASSGQQEQFF. The chain has TRBV9 and TRBJ2-1; the D is unclear. Trimming cost V 3 bases and J 10 bases, with 8 bases left between them. Germline loops: CDR1 SGDLS, CDR2 YYNGEE. The CDR3 has 11 residues.

This clonotype was observed a few times. The chain has TRBV19 and TRBJ1-5; 9 bases agree with TRBD1. This CDR3 has 17 amino acids. CDR1 and CDR2 (germline): LNHDA, SQIVND (reference sequence). Germline trimming cut 1 base from V and 2 bases from J; bases unmatched to any gene: 6. The CDR3 here is CASSIGQGVSGNQPQHF. DNA of the CDR3: TGTGCCAGTAGTATAGGACAGGGGGTTTCGGGCAATCAGCCCCAGCATTTT.

This clonotype appeared once. The final CDR3 position lacks the conserved phenylalanine or tryptophan, pointing to a likely read error. Because the CDR3's place on the DNA is in doubt, the DNA is left out and the CDR3 is given as listed by TCRdb. This chain uses TRBV29-1 with TRBJ2-3; TRBD1 is taken as the D call from the table, unchecked against the DNA. Germline CDR1 is SQVTM and CDR2 is ANQGSEA. The CDR3 contains 16 residues when both ends are counted. CDR3 sequence: CSVDSLDRAVTDTRYS.

This chain connects TRBV2 to TRBJ1-1; D possibly corresponds to TRBD1 (6 bases). Trimming stripped 9 bases from V and 7 bases from J, with 21 bases between. The germline gives CDR1 SNHLY, CDR2 FYNNEI. There are 14 residues in the CDR3. The CDR3 region has the DNA TGTGCCAGTGGGGGGGCAGTCCGGGAGGGTGAAGCTTTCTTT. As protein: CASGGAVREGEAFF.

The chain couples TRBV5-1 to TRBJ2-7; TRBD2 aligns across 11 bases. The CDR3 length is 14 residues. V was pared by 2 bases and J by 3 bases, with 1 base of the junction left unmatched. Germline-derived CDR1 and CDR2 are SGHRS and YFSETQ. The CDR3 spells CASSFTSGSYEQYF. The CDR3 DNA sequence: TGCGCCAGCAGCTTTACTAGCGGGAGCTACGAGCAGTACTTC.

In this sample, this clonotype turned up a few times. V gene TRBV11-2 combines with J gene TRBJ2-4; D unresolved. Germline CDR1 and CDR2: SGHAT and FQNNGV. V was shortened by 0 bases and J by 6 bases, with 6 bases between the two germline ends. The CDR3 spans 13 residues. Written as DNA, the CDR3 is TGTGCCAGCAGCTTAGATCTGGGAAACATTCAGTACTTC. It encodes CASSLDLGNIQYF.

To note about this clonotype: This may come from a read error, since a much larger clone is one base off. The gene calls are TRBV4-3 and TRBJ2-7, with 8 bases identical to TRBD2. The germline gives CDR1 LGHNA, CDR2 YSLEER. The CDR3 is made up of 16 amino acids. The CDR3 sequence: CASSQDIASGFYAQYF. The CDR3 DNA reads TGCGCCAGCAGCCAAGATATAGCTAGCGGGTTCTACGCGCAGTACTTC.

This clonotype came up many times. This chain links TRBV4-1 with TRBJ2-5; the D gene is possibly TRBD2 (6 bases). Germline lookup yields CDR1 MGHRA and CDR2 YSYEKL. Deletions cut 4 bases from V and 0 bases from J, with 12 bases between. The CDR3 loop spans 15 amino acids. The DNA of the CDR3 is TGCGCCAGCAGCCCGCTCTGGGGGGACCAAGAGACCCAGTACTTC. Its translation is CASSPLWGDQETQYF.

This clonotype was recorded many times. The rearrangement joins TRBV5-1 to TRBJ1-1; D not certain. The CDR3 is 17 amino acids. CDR1 SGHRS and CDR2 YFSETQ come from the germline V gene. V shed 0 bases and J shed 1 base, with 16 bases lying between them. CDR3 nucleotide sequence: TGCGCCAGCAGCTTGGTGACTCCTAAGACGGGGAACACTGAAGCTTTCTTT. Translation gives CASSLVTPKTGNTEAFF.

This chain uses TRBV6-5 with TRBJ1-1, with D hard to call. Between the trimmed V and J ends, which lost 4 bases and 7 bases, there was a span of 7 bases. Germline V gives CDR1 MNHEY, CDR2 SVGAGI. The CDR3 contains 11 residues. In DNA, the CDR3 is TGTGCCAGCAGTTCCCCCCTTGAAGCTTTCTTT. This sequence encodes CASSSPLEAFF.

The V gene is TRBV7-9, the J gene TRBJ2-7; 9 positions match TRBD1. Germline CDR1 reads SEHNR; CDR2 reads FQNEAQ (reference sequence). This CDR3 spans 17 amino acids. After removal of 7 bases from V and 0 bases from J, the junction contained 13 bases not matched to a gene. CDR3 nucleotide sequence: TGTGCCAGCAATTTGGTGGGACAGGGAATGATCTCCTACGAGCAGTACTTC. Translated: CASNLVGQGMISYEQYF.

A note on this clonotype: The junction differs from germline at one of its ends, possibly a read error. The chain recombines TRBV12-3 or TRBV12-4 with TRBJ2-5; D is undetermined. The CDR3 sequence is 17 residues long. CDR3 DNA: TGTGCCAGCAGTTTAGTTGGGGTGATCGGCCCTCAAGAGACCCAGCACTTC. Amino acids: CASSLVGVIGPQETQHF.

This clonotype was observed at least ten times. The chain recombines TRBV9 with TRBJ2-7, with D perhaps matching TRBD1 (6 bases). This CDR3 has 13 amino acids. Deletions cut 3 bases from V and 3 bases from J, with 10 bases between. In germline, CDR1 is SGDLS, CDR2 YYNGEE. CDR3 sequence reads: CASSAGQNYEQYF. CDR3 nucleotides: TGTGCCAGCAGCGCCGGACAGAACTACGAGCAGTACTTC. Looking up the rest from reference TRBV9 and TRBJ2-7 gives the full variable domain: DSGVTQTPKHLITATGQRVTLRCSPRSGDLSVYWYQQSLDQGLQFLIQYYNGEERAKGNILERFSAQQFPDLHSELNLSSLELGDSALYFCASSAGQNYEQYFGPGTRLTVT.

This clonotype has at least ten counts. This chain connects TRBV30 to TRBJ2-1, with 8 bases that match TRBD2. Per germline, CDR1 GTSNPN and CDR2 SVGIG (reference sequence). CDR3 length: 11 residues. With 5 bases clipped from V and 10 bases from J, the junction kept 4 bases outside the gene matches. CDR3 residues: CAWGSGGEQFF. As DNA, the CDR3 is TGTGCCTGGGGAAGCGGGGGCGAGCAGTTCTTC. Full variable domain (remainder filled in from reference TRBV30 and TRBJ2-1): SQTIHQWPATLVQPVGSPLSLECTVEGTSNPNLYWYRQAAGRGLQLLFYSVGIGQISSEVPQNLSASRPQDRQFILSSKKLLLSDSGFYLCAWGSGGEQFFGPGTRLTVL.

The chain is built from TRBV30 and TRBJ2-7; D perhaps matches TRBD1 (6 bases). CDR1 GTSNPN and CDR2 SVGIG come from the germline V gene (reference sequence). The CDR3 totals 11 residues. V lost 6 bases, J lost 5 bases, and 11 bases lay in between. CDR3 nucleotides: TGTGCCTGCACACAGGGTAACGAGCAGTACTTC. Amino acid sequence: CACTQGNEQYF.

The chain combines TRBV4-1 with TRBJ2-5; TRBD1 matches 8 bases. The ends lost 5 bases at V and 5 bases at J; junction bases unmatched: 13. CDR1 and CDR2 from the germline V gene are MGHRA and YSYEKL. This CDR3 contains 16 residues. The CDR3 spells CASSESNAGGGETQYF. The CDR3 nucleotides read TGCGCCAGCAGCGAAAGTAACGCAGGGGGCGGCGAGACCCAGTACTTC.

The chain combines TRBV13 with TRBJ2-1, with D hard to call. This CDR3 has 14 residues. V was pared by 5 bases and J by 8 bases, with 16 bases between. Germline-derived CDR1 and CDR2 are PRHDT and FYEKMQ (reference sequence). This chain's CDR3 is CASSPPLGNYEQFF. The CDR3 DNA is TGTGCCAGCAGCCCTCCTCTAGGCAACTATGAGCAGTTCTTC.

This clonotype was picked up one time. This may be a read error, as it is one base from a much larger clone. The conserved phenylalanine or tryptophan is not found at the CDR3 terminus, so this likely reflects a read error. The chain carries TRBV28 and TRBJ1-3; D is undetermined. The CDR3 length is 14 residues. Deletions cut 2 bases from V and 2 bases from J, with 7 bases between. The germline V gene encodes CDR1 MDHEN and CDR2 SYDVKM. The CDR3 DNA sequence: TGTGCCAGCAGTTTAAGGCAAACTGGAAACACCATATATTCT. Protein: CASSLRQTGNTIYS.

The chain recombines TRBV6-1 with TRBJ2-4; 14 nucleotides match TRBD2. Germline CDR1 is MNHNS and CDR2 is SASEGT. This CDR3 region has 20 residues. Trimming cost V 4 bases and J 1 base; bases outside gene matches: 12. The CDR3 is CASSGPGLAGDHSAKNIQYF. In nucleotides, the CDR3 is TGTGCCAGCAGTGGACCGGGACTAGCGGGAGATCACTCCGCCAAAAACATTCAGTACTTC.

The J gene is TRBJ2-5, the V gene TRBV4-1; D perhaps matches TRBD2 (6 bases). Trimming shortened V by 6 bases and J by 2 bases, and 19 bases separated the two germline ends. The CDR3 runs to 16 residues. Germline CDR1 MGHRA, CDR2 YSYEKL. DNA for the CDR3: TGCGCCAGCAGTCCGGGGACTCAAAGTCTACAAGAGACCCAGTACTTC. Residues: CASSPGTQSLQETQYF.